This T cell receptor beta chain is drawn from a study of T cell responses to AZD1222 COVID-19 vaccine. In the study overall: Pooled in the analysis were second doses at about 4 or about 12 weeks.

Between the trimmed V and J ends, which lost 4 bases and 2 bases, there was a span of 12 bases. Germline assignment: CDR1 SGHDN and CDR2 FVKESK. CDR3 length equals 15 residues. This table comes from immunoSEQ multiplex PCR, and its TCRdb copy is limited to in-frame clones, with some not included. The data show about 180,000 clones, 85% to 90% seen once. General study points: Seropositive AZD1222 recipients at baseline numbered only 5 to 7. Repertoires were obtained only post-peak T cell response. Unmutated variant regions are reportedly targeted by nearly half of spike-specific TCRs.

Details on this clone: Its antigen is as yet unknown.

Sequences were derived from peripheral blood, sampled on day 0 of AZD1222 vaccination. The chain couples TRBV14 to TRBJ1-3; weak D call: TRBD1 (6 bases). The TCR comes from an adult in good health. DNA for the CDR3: TGTGCCAGCAGCCCCCTAGGGGGGCCTGGAAACACCATATATTTT. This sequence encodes CASSPLGGPGNTIYF.